Below, one T cell receptor (beta chain) is given with its context. Once RNA had been extracted, it was reverse transcribed into cDNA to act as the sequencing template. The repertoire was sequenced with immunoSEQ multiplex PCR; TCRdb's copy has only in-frame clones and lacks some. In the table there are about 200,000 clones, roughly three fifths of which are singletons. The data stem from a study of CD8+ T cells in alopecia areata. Sequenced: CD8+ T cells sorted from blood. The TCR originated in a human donor in good health.

This CDR3 is CSAEGPPGETQYF. The CDR3, as DNA: TGCAGCGCCGAAGGCCCCCCTGGGGAGACCCAGTACTTC. V is TRBV29-1 and J is TRBJ2-5; D unresolved. Germline-derived CDR1 and CDR2 are SQVTM and ANQGSEA. Trimming left V 7 bases short and J 5 bases short, with 17 bases between. The CDR3 sequence is 13 residues long.